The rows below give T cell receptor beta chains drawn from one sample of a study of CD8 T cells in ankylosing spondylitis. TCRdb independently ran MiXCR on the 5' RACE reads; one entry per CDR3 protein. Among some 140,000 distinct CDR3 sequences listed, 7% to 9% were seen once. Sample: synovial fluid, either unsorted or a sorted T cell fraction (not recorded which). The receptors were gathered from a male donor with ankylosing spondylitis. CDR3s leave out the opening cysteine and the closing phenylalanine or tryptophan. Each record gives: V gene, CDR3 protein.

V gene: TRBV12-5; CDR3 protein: ASASDRGGYGYT
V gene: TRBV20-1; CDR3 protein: SARPWTSGSYEQY
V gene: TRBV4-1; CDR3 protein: ASSQDRGVEATEAF
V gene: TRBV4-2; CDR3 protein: ASSQDRHNEQF
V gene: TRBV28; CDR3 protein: ASSRTSENTGELF
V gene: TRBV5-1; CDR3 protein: ASRFGQNNEQF
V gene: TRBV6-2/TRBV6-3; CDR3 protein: ASSYPFGLAGYGGEQY
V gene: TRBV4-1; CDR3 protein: ASSQIGTRLRGDYEQY
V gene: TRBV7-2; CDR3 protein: ASSLLSSGRAEY
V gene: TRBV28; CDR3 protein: ASTQWATGELF
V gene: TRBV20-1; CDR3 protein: SFAGGPKETQY
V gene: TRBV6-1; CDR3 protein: ASFAGGYETQY
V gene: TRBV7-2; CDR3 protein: ASSLAGPLNEQY
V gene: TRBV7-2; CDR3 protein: ASSLRGEQPQH
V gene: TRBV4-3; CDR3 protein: ASSQDLGDRVFASGRYT
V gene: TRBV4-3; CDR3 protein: ASSQDPAGGPYEQY
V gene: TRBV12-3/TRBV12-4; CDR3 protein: ASSPNGYNQPQH
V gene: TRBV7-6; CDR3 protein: ASSLSDSYEQY
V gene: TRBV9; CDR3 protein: ASSPRGSADTQY
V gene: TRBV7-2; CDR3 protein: ASSGRNLGPGVEQF
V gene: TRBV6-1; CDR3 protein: ASSPDRITGELF
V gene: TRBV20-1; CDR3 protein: SAHRAGYYSNQPQH
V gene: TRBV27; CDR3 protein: ASTRQGQETQY
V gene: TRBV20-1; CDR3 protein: SASGAGGSAYNEQF
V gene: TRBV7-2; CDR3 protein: ASSLDLISGELF
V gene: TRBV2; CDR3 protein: ASSSSTGLSDEQF